This T cell receptor (beta chain) was documented in a study of OX40 agonist ivuxolimab in advanced cancers. For the study at large: Earlier anti-PD-1, anti-PD-L1 or anti-CTLA-4 therapy was permitted; roughly 37% had received some.

Only in-frame clones appear in the TCRdb table, and some are missing; sequencing was by immunoSEQ multiplex PCR. The table shows 55,000 to 90,000 clones, with around nine tenths occurring only once. General observations from the study: With doses of 0.1 to 3.0 mg/kg, CD4+ and CD8+ blood T cells had undergone clonal expansion by week 6. Partial responders receiving 0.1-3.0 mg/kg showed among the lowest clonal expansion.

About this clone: Its antigen is unidentified.

V was cut by 4 bases and J by 5 bases, with 16 bases left in between. CDR3 length: 15 amino acids. Germline assignment: CDR1 LGHNA and CDR2 YSLEER. The sequence derives from an adult with an advanced solid tumor such as melanoma, head and neck, liver or kidney cancer. The V call is TRBV4-3, the J call TRBJ2-3, with D tentatively TRBD2 (6 bases). The material sequenced was CD4+ or CD8+ T cells sorted from blood, taken in a trial of the OX40 agonist ivuxolimab. The CDR3 region has the DNA TGCGCCAGCAGCCCCCGGACTACGGTTGTAGATACGCAGTATTTT. Translated: CASSPRTTVVDTQYF.